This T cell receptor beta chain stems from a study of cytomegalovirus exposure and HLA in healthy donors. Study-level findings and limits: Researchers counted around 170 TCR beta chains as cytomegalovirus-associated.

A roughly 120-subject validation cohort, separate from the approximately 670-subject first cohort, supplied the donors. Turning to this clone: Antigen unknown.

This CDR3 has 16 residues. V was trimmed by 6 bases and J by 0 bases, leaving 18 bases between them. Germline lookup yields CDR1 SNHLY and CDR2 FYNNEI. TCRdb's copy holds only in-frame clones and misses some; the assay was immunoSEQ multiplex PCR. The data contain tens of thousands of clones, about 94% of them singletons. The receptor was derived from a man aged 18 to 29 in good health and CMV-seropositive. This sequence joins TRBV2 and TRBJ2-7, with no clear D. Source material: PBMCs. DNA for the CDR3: TGTGCCAGCAGCAACCGCATGAGATTTAGCTCCTACGAGCAGTACTTC. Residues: CASSNRMRFSSYEQYF.